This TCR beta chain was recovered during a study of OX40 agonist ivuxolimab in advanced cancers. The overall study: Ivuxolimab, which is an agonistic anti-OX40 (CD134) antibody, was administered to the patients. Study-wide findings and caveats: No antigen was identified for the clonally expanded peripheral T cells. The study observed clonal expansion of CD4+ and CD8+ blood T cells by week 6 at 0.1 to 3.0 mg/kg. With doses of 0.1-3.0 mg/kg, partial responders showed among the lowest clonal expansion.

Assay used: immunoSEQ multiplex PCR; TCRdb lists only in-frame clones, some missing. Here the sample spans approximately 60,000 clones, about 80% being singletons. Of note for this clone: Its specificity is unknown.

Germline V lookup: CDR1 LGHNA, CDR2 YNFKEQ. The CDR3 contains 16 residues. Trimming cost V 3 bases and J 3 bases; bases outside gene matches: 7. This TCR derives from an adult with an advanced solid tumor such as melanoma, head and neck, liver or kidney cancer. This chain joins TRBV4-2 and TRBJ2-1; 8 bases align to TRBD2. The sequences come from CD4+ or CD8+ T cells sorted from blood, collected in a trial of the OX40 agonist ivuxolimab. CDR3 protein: CASSQDPGTSYNEQFF. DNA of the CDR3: TGTGCCAGCAGCCAGGACCCCGGGACTAGCTACAATGAGCAGTTCTTC.